The 20 T cell receptor beta chains below all came from one sample that was sequenced in a study of spatial heterogeneity in lung cancer. In TCRdb, the 5' RACE reads were re-called with MiXCR into one record per CDR3 protein. The data hold 40,000 to 55,000 distinct CDR3 sequences, with under 7.5% observed a single time. The time point denotes: sample taken at primary tumor resection. The sample in question was PBMCs, obtained at surgery. These receptors came from a female donor with early-stage non-small cell lung cancer.

The chain is built from TRBV5-8 and TRBJ2-7; no clear D. Germline-derived CDR1 and CDR2 are SGHTS and YDEGEE. V lost 2 bases and J 6 bases, leaving 9 bases between the germline ends. This CDR3 has 12 residues. CDR3 region: CASSFPAGEQYF. As DNA, the CDR3 is TGTGCCAGCAGCTTTCCGGCCGGCGAGCAGTACTTC.

This clonotype has ten or more counts. This rearrangement joins TRBV2 to TRBJ1-1; a possible D gene is TRBD1 (6 bases). V was cut by 2 bases and J by 1 base, with 8 bases left in between. Germline assignment: CDR1 SNHLY and CDR2 FYNNEI. This CDR3 contains 14 residues. CDR3 loop: CASSEPQGNTEAFF. DNA for the CDR3: TGTGCCAGCAGTGAACCACAGGGGAACACTGAAGCTTTCTTT.

The chain has TRBV5-1 and TRBJ2-5, with 8 bases identical to TRBD1. In germline, CDR1 is SGHRS, CDR2 YFSETQ. The CDR3 covers 13 residues. J gave up 4 bases and V 4 bases, and 3 bases lay outside the gene matches. The CDR3 protein is CASSLRGRETQYF. Written as DNA, the CDR3 is TGCGCCAGCAGCCTCAGGGGGCGAGAGACCCAGTACTTC.

Concerning this clonotype itself: This may be a read error, as it is one base from a much larger clone. V is TRBV13 and J is TRBJ2-3, with D possibly being TRBD2 (6 bases). The V gene's germline CDR1 is PRHDT and CDR2 FYEKMQ (reference sequence). The CDR3 consists of 15 residues. The CDR3 loop reads CVSSLAAVATDTQYF. The CDR3 DNA is TGTGTCAGCAGCTTAGCGGCCGTAGCCACAGATACGCAGTATTTT.

A few counts support this clonotype. The rearrangement uses TRBV2 and TRBJ2-3, with 10 nucleotides matching TRBD2. Germline-derived CDR1 and CDR2 are SNHLY and FYNNEI. The CDR3 runs to 16 residues. The J segment lost 3 bases and the V segment lost 2 bases, leaving 5 bases of the junction unmatched. Written as DNA, the CDR3 is TGTGCCAGCAGTGAATTGGAGGGACTAGCGACAGATACGCAGTATTTT. Its protein product is CASSELEGLATDTQYF. Drawing the rest from reference TRBV2 and TRBJ2-3, the complete variable domain is EPEVTQTPSHQVTQMGQEVILRCVPISNHLYFYWYRQILGQKVEFLVSFYNNEISEKSEIFDDQFSVERPDGSNFTLKIRSTKLEDSAMYFCASSELEGLATDTQYFGPGTRLTVL.

The chain joins TRBV20-1 to TRBJ1-6, with D possibly being TRBD1 (5 bases). V was cut by 2 bases and J by 11 bases, with 16 bases left in between. CDR3 length equals 14 residues. In germline, CDR1 is DFQATT, CDR2 SNEGSKA (reference sequence). CDR3 sequence (DNA): TGCAGTGCTAGAAGCACAGGTTCTGGGGCACCCCTCCACTTT. Its translation: CSARSTGSGAPLHF.

In this sample, this clonotype turned up many times. The CDR3: CATGKGQPQHF. DNA for the CDR3: TGTGCCACCGGGAAGGGTCAGCCCCAGCATTTT. The chain is built from TRBV24-1 and TRBJ1-5; unclear D gene. The CDR3 length is 11 residues. Germline CDR1 is KGHDR and CDR2 is SFDVKD. V lost 9 bases and J lost 6, with 8 bases in between.

The V and J genes are TRBV10-1 and TRBJ2-3; possibly TRBD1 or TRBD2 for D (5 bases each). The germline V gene encodes CDR1 WNHNN and CDR2 SYGVQD (reference sequence). Between the trimmed V and J ends, which lost 0 bases and 4 bases, there was a span of 11 bases. The CDR3 is made up of 15 amino acids. Written as DNA, the CDR3 is TGCGCCAGCAGTGAGTCGGGACGGCCGGCAGATACGCAGTATTTT. It codes for CASSESGRPADTQYF.

In its sample, this clonotype was seen many times. The chain links TRBV7-8 to TRBJ1-3, with a possible D match to TRBD1 (5 bases). V was shortened by 3 bases and J by 2 bases, with 17 bases between the two germline ends. This CDR3 region has 17 residues. Germline lookup yields CDR1 SGHVS and CDR2 FQNEAQ. For the CDR3, the DNA is TGTGCCAGCAGCTTGAGGCAGGGAATGTCAGCTGGAAACACCATATATTTT. Its translation: CASSLRQGMSAGNTIYF.

This clonotype was counted ten times or more. The gene calls are TRBV20-1 and TRBJ2-3; D call uncertain. This CDR3 comprises 13 residues. The V and J ends lost 2 bases and 2 bases respectively, with 8 bases between them. Germline-derived CDR1 and CDR2 are DFQATT and SNEGSKA (reference sequence). CDR3 sequence reads: CSARPSVTDTQYF. For the CDR3, the DNA is TGCAGTGCTAGACCCTCAGTCACAGATACGCAGTATTTT.

This clonotype was detected many times. J is TRBJ1-1 and V is TRBV28; 7 bases agree with TRBD1. Looked up from germline, CDR1 is MDHEN and CDR2 is SYDVKM. The CDR3 is made up of 14 amino acids. The ends lost 7 bases at V and 1 base at J; junction bases unmatched: 6. In DNA, the CDR3 is TGTGCCAGCAATTCAGGGGGATCGAACACTGAAGCTTTCTTT. Its protein is CASNSGGSNTEAFF.

This clonotype was recorded a few times. The V call is TRBV19, the J call TRBJ1-2; TRBD1 aligns across 9 bases. Trimming removed 4 bases from V and 10 bases from J; junction bases left unmatched: 10. Germline CDR1 is LNHDA and CDR2 is SQIVND (reference sequence). CDR3 length equals 14 residues. CDR3 sequence: CASSTAGTGTDYTF. For the CDR3, the DNA is TGTGCCAGTAGTACCGCCGGGACAGGGACTGACTACACCTTC. The full variable domain, with the rest looked up from reference TRBV19 and TRBJ1-2, is DGGITQSPKYLFRKEGQNVTLSCEQNLNHDAMYWYRQDPGQGLRLIYYSQIVNDFQKGDIAEGYSVSREKKESFPLTVTSAQKNPTAFYLCASSTAGTGTDYTFGSGTRLTVV.

The sample holds a few counts of this clonotype. The genes are TRBV6-2 or TRBV6-3 and TRBJ1-5; D is perhaps TRBD1 (5 bases). Trimming removed 4 bases from V and 4 bases from J, with 17 bases in between. The germline CDR1 and CDR2 sequences are MNHEY and SVGEGT. The CDR3 loop spans 16 amino acids. The CDR3 nucleotides read TGTGCCAGCAGTTTTCCTCAAGCCGCAGGGAATCAGCCCCAGCATTTT. As protein: CASSFPQAAGNQPQHF.

This clonotype was observed many times. This rearrangement joins TRBV11-2 to TRBJ2-1; no clear D gene. CDR1 is SGHAT and CDR2 is FQNNGV in the germline V gene. Trimming took off 2 bases at V and 5 bases at J, with 10 bases between the two ends. The CDR3 length is 14 residues. The CDR3 region is CASSLLAENNEQFF. The CDR3 DNA follows: TGTGCCAGCAGCTTACTGGCGGAGAACAATGAGCAGTTCTTC.

For this clonotype: Lacking the conserved final phenylalanine or tryptophan, this CDR3 likely reflects a read error. The chain has TRBV18 and TRBJ1-1; D gene ambiguous. The CDR3 contains 14 residues. Germline V gives CDR1 KGHSH, CDR2 LQKENI. Between the trimmed V and J ends, which lost 4 bases and 1 base, there was a span of 10 bases. CDR3 sequence (DNA): TGTGCCAGCTCACGTCTTACCGAGAACACTGAAGCTTTCTCT. Its translation is CASSRLTENTEAFS.

The chain couples TRBV5-1 to TRBJ1-2; TRBD1 agrees at 7 bases. This CDR3 has 15 residues. The V segment lost 5 bases and the J segment 2 bases; nucleotides outside the gene matches: 9. Germline CDR1 reads SGHRS; CDR2 reads YFSETQ. Here the CDR3 DNA reads TGCGCCAGCAGTTTTGGACAGGATAGGAACTATGGCTACACCTTC. It codes for CASSFGQDRNYGYTF.

This clonotype was found many times. The genes are TRBV12-3 or TRBV12-4 and TRBJ2-1; D unresolved. The CDR3 spans 13 residues. V dropped 3 bases and J dropped 7 bases, with 10 bases sitting between them. The CDR3 nucleotides are TGTGCCAGCAGTTTTCTAAATGGGAATGAGCAGTTCTTC. It yields the protein CASSFLNGNEQFF.

V and J are TRBV12-5 and TRBJ1-1; D is unclear. Germline V gene sequence: CDR1 LGHNT, CDR2 FRNRAP. This CDR3 spans 12 amino acids. Trimming shortened V by 3 bases and J by 5 bases, and 7 bases separated the two germline ends. CDR3 residues: CASGFVRTEAFF. The CDR3 bases are TGTGCTAGTGGTTTTGTCCGGACTGAAGCTTTCTTT.

Details on this clonotype: A much larger clone lies one base from this, so it may be a read error. The chain joins TRBV20-1 to TRBJ1-5; D possibly corresponds to TRBD1 (5 bases). The germline V gene has CDR1 DFQATT and CDR2 SNEGSKA (reference sequence). The CDR3 spans 14 residues. Trimming cost V 2 bases and J 6 bases, with 14 bases left between them. The CDR3 loop is CSARPVRVGQPQHF. Written as DNA, the CDR3 is TGCAGTGCTAGACCCGTCAGGGTAGGTCAGCCCCAGCATTTT.

This clonotype was found a few times. The chain employs TRBV6-1 and TRBJ2-5, with D unresolved. This CDR3 spans 15 amino acids. Trimming left V 6 bases short and J 7 bases short, with 21 bases between. Germline V gene sequence: CDR1 MNHNS, CDR2 SASEGT. The CDR3 is CASSAYTVVERTQYF. The CDR3 nucleotides read TGTGCCAGCAGCGCCTACACCGTAGTTGAACGGACCCAGTACTTC.